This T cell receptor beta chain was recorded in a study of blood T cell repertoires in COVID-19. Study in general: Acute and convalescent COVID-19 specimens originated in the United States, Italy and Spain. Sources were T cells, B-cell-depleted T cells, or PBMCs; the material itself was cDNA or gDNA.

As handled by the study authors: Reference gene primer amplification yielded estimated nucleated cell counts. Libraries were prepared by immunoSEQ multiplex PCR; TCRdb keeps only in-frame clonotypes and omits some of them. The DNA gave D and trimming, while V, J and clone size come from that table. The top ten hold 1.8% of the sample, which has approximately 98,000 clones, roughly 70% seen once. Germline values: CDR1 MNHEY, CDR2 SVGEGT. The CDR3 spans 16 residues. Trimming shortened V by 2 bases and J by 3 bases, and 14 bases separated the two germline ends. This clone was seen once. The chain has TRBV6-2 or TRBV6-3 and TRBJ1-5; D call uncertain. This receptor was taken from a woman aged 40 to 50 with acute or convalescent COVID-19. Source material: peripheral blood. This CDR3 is CASSYDRSDPNQPQHF. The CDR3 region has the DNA TGTGCCAGCAGTTACGACCGAAGCGACCCCAATCAGCCCCAGCATTTT.